This T cell receptor beta chain was found in a study of cytomegalovirus exposure and HLA in healthy donors. Findings and limits, study-wide: The TCR clusters that emerged in the first cohort tended, a later analysis found, to co-occur in the 120 or so validation repertoires. Cytomegalovirus status was reportedly diagnosed by the classifier with high specificity and sensitivity.

Clones were read by immunoSEQ multiplex PCR, and TCRdb kept only the in-frame ones, dropping some. The sample gives about 98,000 clones, about 95% of which show up once; roughly 0.89% is in the top ten. Comments on this clone: Its matching antigen is unknown.

Germline CDR1 is MNHEY and CDR2 is SMNVEV (reference sequence). The CDR3 contains 13 residues. With 5 bases clipped from V and 6 bases from J, the junction kept 5 bases outside the gene matches. This sequence was found in a woman aged 18-29 years in good health and CMV-seronegative. The chain carries TRBV27 and TRBJ1-1, with 8 bases lining up with TRBD1. The sequenced sample consisted of PBMCs. The CDR3 sequence: CASSPAGGPEAFF. The DNA for the CDR3 is TGTGCCAGCAGTCCGGCAGGGGGCCCTGAAGCTTTCTTT.